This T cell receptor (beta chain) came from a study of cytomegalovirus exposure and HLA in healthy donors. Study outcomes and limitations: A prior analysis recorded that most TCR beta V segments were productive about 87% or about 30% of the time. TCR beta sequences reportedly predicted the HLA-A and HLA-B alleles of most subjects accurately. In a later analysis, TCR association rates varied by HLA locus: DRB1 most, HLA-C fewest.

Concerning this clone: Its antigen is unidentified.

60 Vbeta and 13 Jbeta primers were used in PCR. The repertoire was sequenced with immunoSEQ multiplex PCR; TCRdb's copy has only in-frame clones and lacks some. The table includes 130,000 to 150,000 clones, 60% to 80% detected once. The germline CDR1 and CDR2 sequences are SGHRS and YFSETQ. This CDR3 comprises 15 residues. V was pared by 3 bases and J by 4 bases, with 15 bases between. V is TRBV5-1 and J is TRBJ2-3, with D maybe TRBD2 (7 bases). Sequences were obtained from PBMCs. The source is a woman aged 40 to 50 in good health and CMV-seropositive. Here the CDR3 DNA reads TGCGCCAGCAGCTCCGGTTCGGGGGGCGCAGATACGCAGTATTTT. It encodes CASSSGSGGADTQYF.